This passage covers 19 T cell receptor beta chains from one sample sequenced in a study of CD8 T cells in ankylosing spondylitis. Study observations and caveats: Characteristic, it appeared, of ankylosing spondylitis blood was a TCR beta motif of eight or nine highly homologous variants.

Each CDR3 protein is one row after TCRdb ran MiXCR on the 5' RACE reads. The sample holds hundreds of thousands of distinct CDR3 sequences, approximately 12% seen once. Their target antigens are unknown. The sample comprised blood, either unsorted or a sorted T cell fraction (not recorded which). The source of these receptors is a male donor with ankylosing spondylitis.

This clonotype showed up many times. The rearrangement joins TRBV18 to TRBJ1-2; possibly TRBD1 for D (5 bases). Trimming left V 5 bases short and J 6 bases short, with 13 bases between. Germline V lookup: CDR1 KGHSH, CDR2 LQKENI. The CDR3 has 13 amino acids. In nucleotides, the CDR3 is TGTGCCAGCTCAACGGACATTATCCATGGCTACACCTTC. Its protein product is CASSTDIIHGYTF.

This chain uses TRBV20-1 with TRBJ2-2; 14 positions match TRBD2. The CDR3 extends over 16 amino acids. Unmatched junction bases numbered 4, after V lost 2 bases and J lost 5 bases. Germline V gene data show CDR1 as DFQATT and CDR2 as SNEGSKA (reference sequence). The CDR3 DNA follows: TGCAGTGCTAGACAGAGACTAGCGGGAGGGACCGGGGAGCTGTTTTTT. Amino acid sequence: CSARQRLAGGTGELFF.

The chain combines TRBV28 with TRBJ2-2; D may be TRBD1 (7 bases). Germline assignment: CDR1 MDHEN and CDR2 SYDVKM. The CDR3 consists of 16 residues. V lost 5 bases and J 2 bases, leaving 15 bases between the germline ends. CDR3 sequence: CASSNSGGGNTGELFF. CDR3 nucleotides: TGTGCCAGCAGTAACAGCGGAGGGGGCAACACCGGGGAGCTGTTTTTT.

This clonotype was counted at least ten times. The gene calls are TRBV4-1 and TRBJ2-2; the D gene could be TRBD1 or TRBD2 (5 bases each). The germline V and J ends were trimmed by 4 bases and 4 bases, with 13 bases remaining between them. This CDR3 is built from 15 residues. Per the germline V gene, CDR1 is MGHRA and CDR2 is YSYEKL. CDR3 sequence: CASSPRAGSTGELFF. CDR3 DNA: TGCGCCAGCAGCCCCCGGGCAGGGAGCACCGGGGAGCTGTTTTTT.

This clonotype has a handful of counts. In DNA form, the CDR3 reads TGTGCCAGCACCCCCCACGGGGCGAGGAACTATGGCTACACCTTC. Its protein is CASTPHGARNYGYTF. The chain links TRBV6-2 or TRBV6-3 to TRBJ1-2, with D perhaps TRBD1 (5 bases). Trimming shortened V by 7 bases and J by 2 bases, and 17 bases separated the two germline ends. Germline assignment: CDR1 MNHEY and CDR2 SVGEGT. The length of the CDR3 is 15 residues.

The chain is built from TRBV5-1 and TRBJ1-6; D uncertain. The V end lost 1 base, the J end lost 8 bases, and 13 bases lay between the germline ends. CDR1 is SGHRS and CDR2 is YFSETQ in the germline V gene. The CDR3 consists of 15 residues. The CDR3 reads CASSLSVVRDSPLHF. CDR3 nucleotide sequence: TGCGCCAGCAGCTTGTCCGTCGTAAGGGATTCACCCCTCCACTTT.

The chain employs TRBV3-1 and TRBJ1-2; 7 bases line up with TRBD1. CDR1 is LGHDT, CDR2 YNNKEL, per germline (reference sequence). The CDR3 loop spans 13 amino acids. Trimming cost V 2 bases and J 5 bases; bases outside gene matches: 2. CDR3 region: CASSQRTGYGYTF. The CDR3 DNA is TGTGCCAGCAGCCAAAGGACAGGTTATGGCTACACCTTC.

This clonotype was seen ten or more times. The chain links TRBV5-1 to TRBJ1-1; unclear D gene. Trimming removed 4 bases at V and 1 base at J, with 11 bases between. CDR3 length: 14 amino acids. Germline V gene sequence: CDR1 SGHRS, CDR2 YFSETQ. CDR3: CASSRDTGNTEAFF. CDR3 in DNA: TGCGCCAGCAGCCGTGATACGGGGAACACTGAAGCTTTCTTT.

This clonotype was seen many times. The chain carries TRBV20-1 and TRBJ2-1; possibly TRBD2 for D (5 bases). The ends were cut back, 2 bases at V and 4 bases at J, with 15 bases in the middle. Looked up from germline, CDR1 is DFQATT and CDR2 is SNEGSKA (reference sequence). This CDR3 region has 15 residues. CDR3 nucleotides: TGCAGTGCTAGAATTGTGGCTAGCATTTACAATGAGCAGTTCTTC. The encoded protein is CSARIVASIYNEQFF.

This clonotype came up a few times. This rearrangement joins TRBV28 to TRBJ2-7, with 12 bases lining up with TRBD2. This CDR3 comprises 16 residues. The germline CDR1 and CDR2 sequences are MDHEN and SYDVKM. Trimming took 5 bases from V and 2 from J; bases not matched to a gene: 7. The CDR3 here is CASSASGRGGTYEQYF. The CDR3 nucleotides read TGTGCCAGCAGTGCTAGCGGGAGGGGCGGCACCTACGAGCAGTACTTC.

The chain employs TRBV20-1 and TRBJ2-3; D might be TRBD1 or TRBD2, each matching 6 bases. CDR3 length: 15 residues. Trimming stripped 1 base from V and 4 bases from J, with 15 bases between. CDR1 is DFQATT and CDR2 is SNEGSKA in the germline V gene (reference sequence). The CDR3 bases are TGCAGTGCTAGAGGGGGGCGGGGTTTGGCAGATACGCAGTATTTT. It yields the protein CSARGGRGLADTQYF.

This clonotype was detected ten times or more. The chain employs TRBV10-3 and TRBJ2-1; TRBD1 is a possible D gene (5 bases). CDR3 size: 15 residues. V gave up 6 bases and J gave up 4 bases, with 16 bases separating them. Germline CDR1 and CDR2: ENHRY and SYGVKD. Here the CDR3 reads CAISGPGPGYNEQFF. In DNA form, the CDR3 reads TGTGCCATCAGCGGACCCGGACCAGGGTACAATGAGCAGTTCTTC.

This clonotype has a count of ten or more. This chain connects TRBV4-3 to TRBJ2-3; D remains unclear. With 1 base removed from V and 4 bases from J, the gap between germline ends came to 12 bases. Germline assignment: CDR1 LGHNA and CDR2 YSLEER. The CDR3 contains 15 residues. The CDR3 reads CASSQGRSGADTQYF. The DNA of the CDR3 is TGCGCCAGCAGCCAAGGAAGGAGTGGCGCAGATACGCAGTATTTT.

This clonotype was counted many times. The rearrangement uses TRBV4-1 and TRBJ1-6; a possible D gene is TRBD1 (5 bases). V dropped 1 base and J dropped 9 bases, with 16 bases sitting between them. The CDR3 consists of 16 residues. The germline V gene has CDR1 MGHRA and CDR2 YSYEKL. The CDR3 nucleotides read TGCGCCAGCAGCCAAGGCGAGCCAGGGTGGGGTTCACCCCTCCACTTT. The encoded protein is CASSQGEPGWGSPLHF.

The rearrangement uses TRBV15 and TRBJ2-3, with a weak D call TRBD1 (7 bases). Germline loops: CDR1 LNHNV, CDR2 YYDKDF (reference sequence). This CDR3 region has 13 residues. The V gene lost 0 bases and the J gene lost 10 bases, with 11 bases spanning the gap. The CDR3 loop is CATSRDRGAPQYF. The CDR3 bases are TGTGCCACCAGCAGAGACAGGGGGGCACCGCAGTATTTT.

This clonotype was detected many times. This rearrangement joins TRBV7-9 to TRBJ1-1; D uncertain. Trimming removed 5 bases from V and 1 base from J, with 8 bases in between. In germline, CDR1 is SEHNR, CDR2 FQNEAQ (reference sequence). The CDR3 is 13 residues long. The CDR3 reads CASSRQTNTEAFF. The CDR3 DNA reads TGTGCCAGCAGCCGCCAGACGAACACTGAAGCTTTCTTT.

Only a few counts were recorded for this clonotype. The rearrangement links TRBV27 to TRBJ2-5, with D unresolved. V shed 8 bases and J shed 5 bases, with 15 bases lying between them. In germline, CDR1 is MNHEY, CDR2 SMNVEV (reference sequence). The CDR3 runs 13 residues. CDR3 sequence: CASAPRRTETQYF. The CDR3 coding sequence is TGTGCCAGCGCCCCAAGAAGGACGGAGACCCAGTACTTC.

This clonotype was detected many times. The chain is built from TRBV7-2 and TRBJ2-2; D is undetermined. CDR1 is SGHTA, CDR2 FQGNSA, per germline. Between the trimmed V and J ends, which lost 2 bases and 1 base, there was a span of 11 bases. This CDR3 is built from 16 residues. This chain's CDR3 is CASSLQRGLNTGELFF. The CDR3 region has the DNA TGTGCCAGCAGCTTACAGCGAGGTTTGAACACCGGGGAGCTGTTTTTT.

This clonotype was counted a few times. V gene TRBV6-1 combines with J gene TRBJ1-1; 11 bases agree with TRBD1. V lost 3 bases to trimming and J lost 4 bases; unmatched junction nucleotides: 7. The CDR3 runs 16 residues. CDR1 MNHNS and CDR2 SASEGT come from the germline V gene. Here the CDR3 reads CASSDHLGTGGTEAFF. The DNA for the CDR3 is TGTGCCAGCAGTGACCACTTGGGGACAGGGGGCACTGAAGCTTTCTTT.